The 5 T cell receptor beta chains below all came from one sample that was sequenced in a study of spatial heterogeneity in lung cancer. Regarding time point: sample taken at primary tumor resection. Unsorted whole RNA from tumor, nontumor lung or frozen PBMC underwent sequencing. TCRdb called the 5' RACE reads again in MiXCR, with one record for every CDR3 protein. The table has some 21,000 distinct CDR3 sequences, about 3.3% seen once. Material: PBMCs, obtained at surgery. Every receptor here comes from a female donor with early-stage non-small cell lung cancer.

In this sample, this clonotype turned up many times. The chain employs TRBV2 and TRBJ1-1; D ambiguous. Trimming removed 1 base from V and 1 base from J, with 7 bases in between. Germline CDR1 is SNHLY and CDR2 is FYNNEI. The CDR3 totals 14 residues. The CDR3 coding sequence is TGTGCCAGCAGTGAAGTGGGCGCGAACACTGAAGCTTTCTTT. Protein sequence: CASSEVGANTEAFF.

This chain connects TRBV13 to TRBJ2-7; the match to TRBD1 covers 10 bases. The CDR3 extends over 15 amino acids. The V gene's germline CDR1 is PRHDT and CDR2 FYEKMQ (reference sequence). V lost 5 bases to trimming and J lost 2 bases; unmatched junction nucleotides: 6. The chain's CDR3 is CASSEGQGPAYEQYF. The CDR3 DNA reads as TGTGCCAGCAGCGAGGGACAGGGGCCTGCCTACGAGCAGTACTTC. Looking up the rest from reference TRBV13 and TRBJ2-7 gives the full variable domain: AAGVIQSPRHLIKEKRETATLKCYPIPRHDTVYWYQQGPGQDPQFLISFYEKMQSDKGSIPDRFSAQQFSDYHSELNMSSLELGDSALYFCASSEGQGPAYEQYFGPGTRLTVT.

This clonotype was seen at least ten times. This chain joins TRBV10-3 and TRBJ2-7, with 11 positions matching TRBD2. V lost 2 bases to trimming and J lost 1 base; unmatched junction nucleotides: 7. CDR3 length: 17 amino acids. The germline V gene encodes CDR1 ENHRY and CDR2 SYGVKD. The CDR3 loop reads CAISEPGLAERSYEQYF. The DNA of the CDR3 is TGTGCCATCAGTGAGCCGGGACTAGCGGAAAGATCCTACGAGCAGTACTTC.

Many counts were recorded for this clonotype. The rearrangement links TRBV23-1 to TRBJ2-1; D may be TRBD1 (9 bases). TRBV23-1 is labeled an ORF, and its function is uncertain. There are 22 residues in the CDR3. V shed 0 bases and J shed 8 bases, with 35 bases lying between them. CDR3 bases: TGCGCCAGCAGTCAATCGACGAAGCTGGACAGGGGCCAGCGGGGGTGTCGAGATGAGCAGTTCTTC. It encodes CASSQSTKLDRGQRGCRDEQFF.

Within the sample, this clonotype is medium-sized (0.01 to 0.1%). This chain uses TRBV11-2 with TRBJ2-4; the D is unclear. This CDR3 is 14 amino acids long. Germline V gene sequence: CDR1 SGHAT, CDR2 FQNNGV. The V end was cut by 1 base, the J end by 0 bases, with 4 bases between. CDR3 residues: CASSLALAKNIQYF. CDR3 nucleotides: TGTGCCAGCAGCTTAGCCCTAGCCAAAAACATTCAGTACTTC.